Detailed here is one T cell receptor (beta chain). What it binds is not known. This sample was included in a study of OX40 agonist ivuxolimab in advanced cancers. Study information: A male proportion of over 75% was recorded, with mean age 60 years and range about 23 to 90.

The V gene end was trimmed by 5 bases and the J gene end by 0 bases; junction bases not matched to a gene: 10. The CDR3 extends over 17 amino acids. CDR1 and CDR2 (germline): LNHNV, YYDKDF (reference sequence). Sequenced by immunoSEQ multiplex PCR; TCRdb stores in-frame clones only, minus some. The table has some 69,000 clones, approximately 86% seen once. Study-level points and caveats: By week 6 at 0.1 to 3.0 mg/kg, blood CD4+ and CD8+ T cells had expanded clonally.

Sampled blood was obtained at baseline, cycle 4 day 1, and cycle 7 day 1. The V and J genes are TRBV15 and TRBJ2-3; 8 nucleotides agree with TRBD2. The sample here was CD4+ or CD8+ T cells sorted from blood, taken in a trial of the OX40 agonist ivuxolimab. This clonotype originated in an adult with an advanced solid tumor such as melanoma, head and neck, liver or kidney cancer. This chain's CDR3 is CATSGGVRGGSTDTQYF. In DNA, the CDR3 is TGTGCCACCAGCGGAGGGGTACGGGGGGGGAGCACAGATACGCAGTATTTT.